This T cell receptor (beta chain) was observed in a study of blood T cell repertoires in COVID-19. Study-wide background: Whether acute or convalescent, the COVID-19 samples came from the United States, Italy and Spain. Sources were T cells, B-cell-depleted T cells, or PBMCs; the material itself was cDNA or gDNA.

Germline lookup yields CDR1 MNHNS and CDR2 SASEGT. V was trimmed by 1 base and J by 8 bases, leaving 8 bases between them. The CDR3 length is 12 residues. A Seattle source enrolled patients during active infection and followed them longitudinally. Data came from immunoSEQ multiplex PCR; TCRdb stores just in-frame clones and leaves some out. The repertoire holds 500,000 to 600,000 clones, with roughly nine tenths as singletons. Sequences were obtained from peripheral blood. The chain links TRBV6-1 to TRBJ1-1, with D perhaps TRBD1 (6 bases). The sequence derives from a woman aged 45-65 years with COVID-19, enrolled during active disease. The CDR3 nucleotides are TGTGCCAGCAGTGAAGTACAGGGCGAAGCTTTCTTT. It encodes CASSEVQGEAFF.